The TCR beta chain described here comes from a study of blood T cell repertoires in COVID-19. Turning to the study itself: Spain, Italy and the United States supplied samples that represented acute and convalescent COVID-19.

This CDR3 region has 15 residues. V shed 0 bases and J 1 base; nucleotides not matched to a gene: 3. Germline V lookup: CDR1 SGDLS, CDR2 YYNGEE. Per the study methods: Reference gene primer amplification yielded estimated nucleated cell counts. TCRdb's table, derived via immunoSEQ multiplex PCR, lists solely in-frame clones and lacks some. V and J calls and clone size are those listed in that table; D and trimming were worked out from the DNA. The data hold 35,000 to 45,000 clones, with approximately 86% observed a single time. V is TRBV9 and J is TRBJ2-5, with TRBD2 identical over 7 bases. The TCR comes from an elderly woman with acute or convalescent COVID-19. Sequenced sample: peripheral blood. CDR3: CASSVGGSPQETQYF. Written as DNA, the CDR3 is TGTGCCAGCAGCGTAGGCGGGAGCCCCCAAGAGACCCAGTACTTC.